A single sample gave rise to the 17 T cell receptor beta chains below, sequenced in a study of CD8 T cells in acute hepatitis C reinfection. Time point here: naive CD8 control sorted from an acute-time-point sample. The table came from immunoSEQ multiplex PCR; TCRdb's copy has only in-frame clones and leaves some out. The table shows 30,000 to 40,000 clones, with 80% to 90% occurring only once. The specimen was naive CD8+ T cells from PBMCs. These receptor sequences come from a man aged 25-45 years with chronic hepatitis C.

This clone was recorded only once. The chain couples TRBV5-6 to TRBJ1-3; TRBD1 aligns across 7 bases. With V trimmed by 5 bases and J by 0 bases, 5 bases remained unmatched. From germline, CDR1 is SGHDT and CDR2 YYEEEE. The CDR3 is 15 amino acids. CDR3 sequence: CASRLGQASGNTIYF. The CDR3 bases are TGTGCCAGCAGACTTGGACAGGCCTCTGGAAACACCATATATTTT.

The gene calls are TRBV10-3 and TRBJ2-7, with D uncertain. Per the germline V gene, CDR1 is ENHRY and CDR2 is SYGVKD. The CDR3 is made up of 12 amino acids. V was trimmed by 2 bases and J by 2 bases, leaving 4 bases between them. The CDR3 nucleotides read TGTGCCATCAGTGAGCCGACCTACGAGCAGTACTTC. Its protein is CAISEPTYEQYF.

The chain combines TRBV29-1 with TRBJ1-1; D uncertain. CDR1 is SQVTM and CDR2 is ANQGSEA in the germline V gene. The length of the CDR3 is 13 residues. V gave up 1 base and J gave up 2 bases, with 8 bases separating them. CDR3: CSVEGQANTEAFF. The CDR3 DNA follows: TGCAGCGTTGAAGGTCAGGCTAACACTGAAGCTTTCTTT.

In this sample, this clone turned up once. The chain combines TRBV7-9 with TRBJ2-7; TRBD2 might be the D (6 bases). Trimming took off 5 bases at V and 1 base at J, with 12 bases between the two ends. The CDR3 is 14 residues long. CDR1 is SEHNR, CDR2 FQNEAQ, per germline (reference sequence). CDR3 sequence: CASSVGTGSYEQYF. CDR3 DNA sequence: TGTGCCAGCAGCGTCGGGACTGGGTCCTACGAGCAGTACTTC.

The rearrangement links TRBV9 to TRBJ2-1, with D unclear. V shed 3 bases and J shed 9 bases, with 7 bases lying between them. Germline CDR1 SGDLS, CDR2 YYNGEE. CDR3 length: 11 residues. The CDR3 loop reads CASSAGGEQFF. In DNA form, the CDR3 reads TGTGCCAGCAGCGCGGGTGGTGAGCAGTTCTTC.

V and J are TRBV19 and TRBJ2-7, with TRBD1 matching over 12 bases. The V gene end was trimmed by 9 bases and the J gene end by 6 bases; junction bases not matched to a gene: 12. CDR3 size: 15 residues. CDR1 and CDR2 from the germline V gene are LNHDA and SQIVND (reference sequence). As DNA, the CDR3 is TGTGCCAGCGCCCCCCCCGGGACAGGGGGCCTCGAGCAGTACTTC. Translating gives CASAPPGTGGLEQYF.

The CDR3 loop reads CASSPRVAGGGETQYF. CDR3 DNA sequence: TGTGCCAGCAGCCCCAGAGTGGCGGGGGGGGGAGAGACCCAGTACTTC. The chain links TRBV9 to TRBJ2-5; 9 bases are shared with TRBD2. Germline V CDR1 and CDR2: SGDLS, YYNGEE. After removal of 4 bases from V and 4 bases from J, the junction contained 11 bases not matched to a gene. The CDR3 is 16 residues long.

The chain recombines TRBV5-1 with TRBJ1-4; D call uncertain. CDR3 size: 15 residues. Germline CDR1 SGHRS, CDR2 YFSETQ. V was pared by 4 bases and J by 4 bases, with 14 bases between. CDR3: CASSPWNGGNEKLFF. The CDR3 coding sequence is TGCGCCAGCAGCCCGTGGAATGGAGGTAATGAAAAACTGTTTTTT.

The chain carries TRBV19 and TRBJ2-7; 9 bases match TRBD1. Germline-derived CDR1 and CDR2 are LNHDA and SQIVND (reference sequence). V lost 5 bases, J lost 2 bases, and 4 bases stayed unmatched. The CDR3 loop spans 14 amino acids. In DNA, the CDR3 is TGTGCCAGTAGTTGGGGGACAGGGCCCTACGAGCAGTACTTC. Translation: CASSWGTGPYEQYF.

The CDR3 here is CASRETRDRANYGYTF. The DNA for the CDR3 is TGTGCCAGCAGAGAGACAAGGGACAGGGCGAATTATGGCTACACCTTC. The rearrangement links TRBV2 to TRBJ1-2; 9 nucleotides align to TRBD1. V was clipped by 6 bases and J by 5 bases; unmatched bases: 13. This CDR3 spans 16 amino acids. The germline V gene has CDR1 SNHLY and CDR2 FYNNEI. The entire variable domain, with the rest obtained from reference TRBV2 and TRBJ1-2, is as follows: EPEVTQTPSHQVTQMGQEVILRCVPISNHLYFYWYRQILGQKVEFLVSFYNNEISEKSEIFDDQFSVERPDGSNFTLKIRSTKLEDSAMYFCASRETRDRANYGYTFGSGTRLTVV.

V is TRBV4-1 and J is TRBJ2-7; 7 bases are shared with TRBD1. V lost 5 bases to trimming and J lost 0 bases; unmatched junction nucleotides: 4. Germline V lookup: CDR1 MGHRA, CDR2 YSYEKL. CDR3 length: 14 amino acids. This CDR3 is CASSERDSSYEQYF. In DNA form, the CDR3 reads TGCGCCAGCAGCGAACGGGACAGCTCCTACGAGCAGTACTTC.

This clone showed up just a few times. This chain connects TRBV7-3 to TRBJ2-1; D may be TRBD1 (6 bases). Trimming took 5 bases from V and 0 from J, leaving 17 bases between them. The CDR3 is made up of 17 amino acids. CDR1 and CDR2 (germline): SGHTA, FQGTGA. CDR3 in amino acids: CASSRFQGRSSYNEQFF. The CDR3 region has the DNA TGTGCCAGCAGCCGATTTCAGGGGAGAAGCTCCTACAATGAGCAGTTCTTC.

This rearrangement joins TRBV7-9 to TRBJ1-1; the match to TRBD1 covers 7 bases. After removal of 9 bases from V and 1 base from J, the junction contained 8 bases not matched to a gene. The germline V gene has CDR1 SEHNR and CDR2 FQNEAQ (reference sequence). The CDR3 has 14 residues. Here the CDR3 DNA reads TGTGCCAGTCGAGACAGGGCGAAGAACACTGAAGCTTTCTTT. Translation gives CASRDRAKNTEAFF.

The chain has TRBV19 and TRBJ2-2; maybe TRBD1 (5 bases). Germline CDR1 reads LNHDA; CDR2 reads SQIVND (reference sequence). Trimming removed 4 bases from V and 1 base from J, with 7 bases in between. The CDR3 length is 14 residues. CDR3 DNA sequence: TGTGCCAGTAGTACGGACAAGAACACCGGGGAGCTGTTTTTT. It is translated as CASSTDKNTGELFF.

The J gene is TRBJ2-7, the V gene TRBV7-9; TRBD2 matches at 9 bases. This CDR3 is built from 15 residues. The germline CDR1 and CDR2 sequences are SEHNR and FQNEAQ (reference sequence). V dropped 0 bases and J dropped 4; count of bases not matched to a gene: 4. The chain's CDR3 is CASSLASGRSYEQYF. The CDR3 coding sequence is TGTGCCAGCAGCTTAGCTAGCGGGAGATCTTACGAGCAGTACTTC.

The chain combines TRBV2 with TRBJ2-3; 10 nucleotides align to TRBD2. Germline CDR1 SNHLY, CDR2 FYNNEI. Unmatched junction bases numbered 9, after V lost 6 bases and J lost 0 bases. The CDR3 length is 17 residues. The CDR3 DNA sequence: TGTGCCAGCAGCATGCCTAGCGGGAGTTATAGCACAGATACGCAGTATTTT. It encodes CASSMPSGSYSTDTQYF.

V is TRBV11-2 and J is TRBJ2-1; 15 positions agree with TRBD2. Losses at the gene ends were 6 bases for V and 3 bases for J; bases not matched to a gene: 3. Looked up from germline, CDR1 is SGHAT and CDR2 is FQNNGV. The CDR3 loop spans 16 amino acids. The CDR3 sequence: CASSGLAGGDYNEQFF. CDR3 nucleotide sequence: TGTGCCAGCAGTGGACTAGCGGGAGGGGACTACAATGAGCAGTTCTTC.